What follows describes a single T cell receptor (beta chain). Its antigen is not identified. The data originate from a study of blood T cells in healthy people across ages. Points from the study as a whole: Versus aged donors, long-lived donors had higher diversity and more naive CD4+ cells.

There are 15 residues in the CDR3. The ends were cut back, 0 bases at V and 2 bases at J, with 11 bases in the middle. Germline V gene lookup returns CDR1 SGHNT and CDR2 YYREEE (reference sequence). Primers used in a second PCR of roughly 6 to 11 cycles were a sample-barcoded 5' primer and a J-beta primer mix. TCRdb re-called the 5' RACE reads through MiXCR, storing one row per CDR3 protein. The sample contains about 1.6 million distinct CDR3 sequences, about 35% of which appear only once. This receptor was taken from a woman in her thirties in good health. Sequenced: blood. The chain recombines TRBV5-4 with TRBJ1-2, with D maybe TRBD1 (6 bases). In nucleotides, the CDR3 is TGTGCCAGCAGCTTGGACAGGGTTATGAACTATGGCTACACCTTC. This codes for CASSLDRVMNYGYTF.